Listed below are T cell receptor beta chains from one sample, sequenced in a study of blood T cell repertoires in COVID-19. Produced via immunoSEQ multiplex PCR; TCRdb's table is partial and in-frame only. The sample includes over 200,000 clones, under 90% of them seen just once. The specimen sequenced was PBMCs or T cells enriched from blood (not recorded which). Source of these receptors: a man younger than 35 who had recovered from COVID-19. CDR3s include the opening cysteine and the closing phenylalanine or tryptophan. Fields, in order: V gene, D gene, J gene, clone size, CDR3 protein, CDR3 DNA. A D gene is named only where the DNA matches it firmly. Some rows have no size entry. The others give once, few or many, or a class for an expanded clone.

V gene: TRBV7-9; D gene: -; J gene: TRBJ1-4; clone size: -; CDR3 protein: CASSLAGVIGNEKLFF; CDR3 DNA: TGTGCCAGCAGCTTAGCGGGAGTGATTGGTAATGAAAAACTGTTTTTT
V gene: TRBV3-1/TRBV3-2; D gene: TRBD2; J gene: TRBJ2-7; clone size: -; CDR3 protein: CASSPDPRAAGGNEQYF; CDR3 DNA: TGTGCCAGCAGCCCAGACCCGCGAGCAGCGGGGGGAAACGAGCAGTACTTC
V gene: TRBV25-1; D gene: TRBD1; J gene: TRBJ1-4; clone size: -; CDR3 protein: CASLTGTGVEKLFF; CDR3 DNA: TGTGCCAGTCTAACCGGGACAGGGGTTGAAAAACTGTTTTTT
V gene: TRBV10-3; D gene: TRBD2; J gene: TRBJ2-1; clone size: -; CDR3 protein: CAIREIAGGYNEQFF; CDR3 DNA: TGTGCCATCAGAGAAATAGCGGGGGGCTACAATGAGCAGTTCTTC
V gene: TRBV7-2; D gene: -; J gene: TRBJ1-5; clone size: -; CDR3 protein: CASRRQSCYSNQPQHF; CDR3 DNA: TGTGCCAGCAGACGACAGAGCTGCTATAGCAATCAGCCCCAGCATTTT
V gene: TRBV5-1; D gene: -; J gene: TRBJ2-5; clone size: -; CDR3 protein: CASSLGQQETQYF; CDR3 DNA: TGCGCCAGCAGCTTGGGGCAGCAAGAGACCCAGTACTTC
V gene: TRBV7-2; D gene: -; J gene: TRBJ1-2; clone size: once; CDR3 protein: CASSQNQGIGGYTF; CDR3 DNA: TGTGCCAGCAGCCAAAATCAGGGGATAGGGGGCTACACCTTC
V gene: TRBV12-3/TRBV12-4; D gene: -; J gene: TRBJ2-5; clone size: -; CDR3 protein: CASSLSGEETQYF; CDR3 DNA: TGTGCCAGCAGTTTATCAGGGGAAGAGACCCAGTACTTC
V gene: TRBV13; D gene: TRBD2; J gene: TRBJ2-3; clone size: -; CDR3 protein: CASSLVLLAGTSTDTQYF; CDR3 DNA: TGTGCCAGCAGCCTAGTTTTACTAGCGGGTACTAGCACAGATACGCAGTATTTT
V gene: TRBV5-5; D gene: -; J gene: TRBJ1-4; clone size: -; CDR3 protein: CASSLGPTGLNSEKLFF; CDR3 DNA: TGTGCCAGCAGCTTGGGCCCTACAGGGCTCAATAGCGAAAAACTGTTTTTT
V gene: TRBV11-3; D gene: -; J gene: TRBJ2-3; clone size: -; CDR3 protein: CASKPIASTDTQYF; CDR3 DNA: TGTGCCAGCAAACCGATAGCTAGCACAGATACGCAGTATTTT
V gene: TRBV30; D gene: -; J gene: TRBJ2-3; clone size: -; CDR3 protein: CAWSVPMRDTQYF; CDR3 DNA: TGTGCCTGGAGTGTACCCATGAGAGATACGCAGTATTTT
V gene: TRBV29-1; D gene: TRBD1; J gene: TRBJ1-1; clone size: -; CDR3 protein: CSISGDRNTEAFF; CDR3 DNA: TGCAGCATATCGGGGGACAGGAACACTGAAGCTTTCTTT
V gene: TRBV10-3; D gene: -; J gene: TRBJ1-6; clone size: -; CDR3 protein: CAISDSHNNSPLHF; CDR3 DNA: TGTGCCATCAGTGATTCACACAATAATTCACCCCTCCACTTT
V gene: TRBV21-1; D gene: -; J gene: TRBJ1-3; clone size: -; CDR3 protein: CASSFRGSGNTIYF; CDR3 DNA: TGTGCCAGCAGCTTCAGGGGCTCTGGAAACACCATATATTTT
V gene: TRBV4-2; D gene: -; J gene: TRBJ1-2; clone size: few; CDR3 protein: CASSQEQTTFGYGYTF; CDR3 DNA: TGTGCCAGCAGCCAAGAACAGACTACCTTTGGCTATGGCTACACCTTC
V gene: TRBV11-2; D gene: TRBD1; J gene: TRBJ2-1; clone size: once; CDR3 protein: CASSFGQGPYNEQFF; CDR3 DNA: TGTGCCAGCAGCTTTGGACAGGGACCCTACAATGAGCAGTTCTTC
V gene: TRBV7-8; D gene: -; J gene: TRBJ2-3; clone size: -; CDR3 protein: CASSFDRSTDTQYF; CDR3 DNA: TGTGCCAGCAGCTTCGACAGAAGCACAGATACGCAGTATTTT
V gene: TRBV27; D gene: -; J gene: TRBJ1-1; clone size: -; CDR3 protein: CASSLSWTANTEAFF; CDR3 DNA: TGTGCCAGCAGTTTATCGTGGACAGCGAACACTGAAGCTTTCTTT
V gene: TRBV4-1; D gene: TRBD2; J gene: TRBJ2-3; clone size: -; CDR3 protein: CASSQDRGVLGDTQYF; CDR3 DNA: TGCGCCAGCAGCCAAGATCGGGGGGTTTTGGGAGATACGCAGTATTTT
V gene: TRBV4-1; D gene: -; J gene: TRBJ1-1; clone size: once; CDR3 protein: CASSQRGTEAFF; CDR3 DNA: TGCGCCAGCAGCCAAAGGGGCACTGAAGCTTTCTTT
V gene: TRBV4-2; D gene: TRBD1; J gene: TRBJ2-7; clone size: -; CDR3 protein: CASSQETGTSYEQYF; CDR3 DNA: TGTGCCAGCAGCCAAGAGACAGGGACCTCCTACGAGCAGTACTTC
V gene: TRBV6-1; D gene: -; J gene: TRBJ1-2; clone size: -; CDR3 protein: CASSEEGVYGYTF; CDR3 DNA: TGTGCCAGCAGTGAAGAGGGGGTCTATGGCTACACCTTC
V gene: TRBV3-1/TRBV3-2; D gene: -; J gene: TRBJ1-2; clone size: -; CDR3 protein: CASSQDQGSYGYTF; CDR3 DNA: TGTGCCAGCAGCCAAGACCAGGGGAGCTATGGCTACACCTTC
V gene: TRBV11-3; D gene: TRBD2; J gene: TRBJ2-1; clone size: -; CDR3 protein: CASSLSTSVAGDNEQFF; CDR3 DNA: TGTGCCAGCAGCTTATCGACTTCGGTAGCGGGAGATAATGAGCAGTTCTTC
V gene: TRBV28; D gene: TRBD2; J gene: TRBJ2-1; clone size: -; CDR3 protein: CASSHTGTSLPGPYNEQFF; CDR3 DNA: TGTGCCAGCAGTCATACCGGGACTAGTTTGCCGGGGCCCTACAATGAGCAGTTCTTC
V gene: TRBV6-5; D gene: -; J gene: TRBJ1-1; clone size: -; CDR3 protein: CASSYGYGSEGAEAFF; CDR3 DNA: TGTGCCAGCAGTTATGGGTATGGAAGCGAGGGGGCTGAAGCTTTCTTT
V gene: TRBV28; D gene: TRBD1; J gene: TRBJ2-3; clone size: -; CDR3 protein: CASSLSGTETDTQYF; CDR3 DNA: TGTGCCAGCAGTTTATCCGGGACAGAAACAGATACGCAGTATTTT
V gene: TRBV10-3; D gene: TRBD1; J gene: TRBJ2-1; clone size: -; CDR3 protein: CAISEVTGTGEVGEQFF; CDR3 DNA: TGTGCCATCAGTGAGGTTACCGGGACAGGGGAAGTGGGTGAGCAGTTCTTC
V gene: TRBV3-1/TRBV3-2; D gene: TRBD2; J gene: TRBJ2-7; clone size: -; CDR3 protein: CASSQVDSGSYEQYF; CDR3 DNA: TGTGCCAGCAGCCAAGTAGATAGCGGGAGTTACGAGCAGTACTTC
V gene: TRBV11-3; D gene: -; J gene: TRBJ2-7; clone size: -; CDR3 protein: CASSFSDAYEQYF; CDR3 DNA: TGTGCCAGCAGCTTTAGCGACGCCTACGAGCAGTACTTC
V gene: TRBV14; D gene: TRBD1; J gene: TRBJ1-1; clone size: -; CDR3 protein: CASRAWTGLPEAFF; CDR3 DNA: TGTGCCAGCAGAGCTTGGACAGGCCTTCCTGAAGCTTTCTTT
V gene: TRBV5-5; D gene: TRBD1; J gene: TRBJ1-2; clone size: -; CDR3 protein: CASSLTGDYGYTF; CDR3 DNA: TGTGCCAGCAGCTTGACAGGGGACTATGGCTACACCTTC
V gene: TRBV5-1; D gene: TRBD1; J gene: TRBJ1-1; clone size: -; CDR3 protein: CASSLGQTNTEAFF; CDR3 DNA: TGCGCCAGCAGCCTGGGACAGACGAACACTGAAGCTTTCTTT
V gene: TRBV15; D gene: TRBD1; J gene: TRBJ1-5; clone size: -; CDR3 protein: CATSRDLTRGRNQPQHF; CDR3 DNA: TGTGCCACCAGCAGAGATCTTACGAGGGGGCGCAATCAGCCCCAGCATTTT
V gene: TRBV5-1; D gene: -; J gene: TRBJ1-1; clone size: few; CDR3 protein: CASSLQVSTEAFF; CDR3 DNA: TGCGCCAGCAGCTTACAGGTTTCCACTGAAGCTTTCTTT
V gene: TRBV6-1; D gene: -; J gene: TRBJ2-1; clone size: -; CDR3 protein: CASSGSWASSYNEQFF; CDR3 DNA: TGTGCCAGCAGTGGCTCGTGGGCGAGCTCCTACAATGAGCAGTTCTTC
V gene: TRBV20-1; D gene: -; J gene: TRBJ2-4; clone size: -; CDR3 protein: CSASYPPVAKNIQYF; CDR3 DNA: TGCAGTGCTAGTTACCCCCCGGTAGCCAAAAACATTCAGTACTTC